This T cell receptor beta chain was obtained from a study of T-cell memory formation after mild COVID-19. This clonotype was counted only a few times. TCRdb ran MiXCR on the 5' RACE reads and lists one entry per CDR3 protein. Among 500,000 to 550,000 distinct CDR3 sequences listed, roughly 22% were seen once. The sequence was obtained from an adult woman who had mild COVID-19 (a few samples of this study predate the infection). Cell type and time point are not known. Material for sequencing was PBMCs or a T cell subset sorted from them (not recorded which).

CDR3 loop: CASSTLRLAGYNEQFF. The CDR3 nucleotides read TGTGCCAGCAGCACATTAAGACTAGCGGGATACAATGAGCAGTTCTTC. V usage is TRBV5-6 and J usage is TRBJ2-1; 11 bases agree with TRBD2. The germline V gene encodes CDR1 SGHDT and CDR2 YYEEEE. The CDR3 contains 16 residues. Losses at the gene ends were 4 bases for V and 4 bases for J; bases not matched to a gene: 7. The full variable domain, rest sourced from reference TRBV5-6 and TRBJ2-1, is DAGVTQSPTHLIKTRGQQVTLRCSPKSGHDTVSWYQQALGQGPQFIFQYYEEEERQRGNFPDRFSGHQFPNYSSELNVNALLLGDSALYLCASSTLRLAGYNEQFFGPGTRLTVL.